The rows below give T cell receptor beta chains drawn from one sample of a study of blood T cell repertoires in COVID-19. The table came from immunoSEQ multiplex PCR; TCRdb's copy has only in-frame clones and leaves some out. In the table there are more than 45,000 clones, 90% of which are singletons. Material for sequencing was peripheral blood. Receptor source: a man aged 65 to 79 with acute or convalescent COVID-19. CDR3s include the opening cysteine and the closing phenylalanine or tryptophan. The D gene is left open where the match is weak. Clone size is stated in some rows and not others, as once, few, many or a class when expanded.

clone_size,d_call,v_call,j_call,cdr3_aa,cdr3_nt
.,TRBD2,TRBV5-1,TRBJ2-7,CASSSRAAREREQYF,TGCGCCAGCAGCTCAAGGGCGGCGCGGGAGAGGGAGCAGTACTTC
few,TRBD1,TRBV7-3,TRBJ1-6,CASSLQGASPLHF,TGTGCCAGCAGCTTACAGGGGGCTTCACCCCTCCACTTT
.,TRBD1,TRBV24-1,TRBJ1-5,CATSDFHAGQGNFSNQPQHF,TGTGCCACCAGTGATTTCCACGCGGGACAGGGAAACTTTAGCAATCAGCCCCAGCATTTT
.,TRBD2,TRBV29-1,TRBJ2-7,CSGTGTTSYEQYF,TGCAGCGGTACCGGGACTACCAGCTACGAGCAGTACTTC
.,TRBD1,TRBV24-1,TRBJ2-6,CATSETGGKSGANVLTF,TGTGCCACCAGTGAAACAGGGGGCAAGTCTGGGGCCAACGTCCTGACTTTC
.,.,TRBV21-1,TRBJ1-2,CASIVQYGYTF,TGTGCCAGCATAGTACAGTATGGCTACACCTTC
.,.,TRBV5-6,TRBJ2-1,CASSSTGTYNEQFF,TGTGCCAGCAGCTCGACGGGGACCTACAATGAGCAGTTCTTC
.,.,TRBV5-4,TRBJ1-2,CASRGPNYGYTF,TGTGCCAGCAGGGGGCCTAACTATGGCTACACCTTC
.,.,TRBV11-2,TRBJ2-7,CASSLELSYEQYF,TGTGCCAGCAGCTTAGAACTTTCCTACGAGCAGTACTTC
.,.,TRBV5-4,TRBJ2-7,CASSLALQVPPYEQYF,TGTGCCAGCAGCTTGGCCCTACAGGTACCCCCCTACGAGCAGTACTTC
.,.,TRBV30,TRBJ1-1,CAWSFDDRSEAFF,TGTGCCTGGAGTTTCGATGACAGGAGTGAAGCTTTCTTT
.,.,TRBV28,TRBJ1-5,CASSLYRGGSNQPQHF,TGTGCCAGCAGTTTATATCGGGGTGGGAGCAATCAGCCCCAGCATTTT
.,TRBD1,TRBV18,TRBJ2-7,CASSPQGASTSYEQYF,TGTGCCAGCTCACCTCAGGGGGCCTCGACCTCCTACGAGCAGTACTTC
.,TRBD2,TRBV7-3,TRBJ2-7,CASSLRAGGPYEQYF,TGTGCCAGCAGCTTAAGAGCGGGGGGACCCTACGAGCAGTACTTC
.,.,TRBV11-3,TRBJ1-3,CASSLGGNTIYF,TGTGCCAGCAGTCTCGGGGGAAACACCATATATTTT
once,.,TRBV5-4,TRBJ2-3,CASSLERGAGIPGTDTQYF,TGTGCCAGCAGCTTGGAGAGAGGGGCGGGGATTCCTGGCACAGATACGCAGTATTTT
.,TRBD2,TRBV5-1,TRBJ2-1,CASSPPTSGGNNEQFF,TGCGCCAGCAGCCCCCCAACTAGCGGGGGGAACAATGAGCAGTTCTTC
few,TRBD1,TRBV6-2/TRBV6-3,TRBJ2-7,CASSSTGQGGGNEQYF,TGTGCCAGCAGTTCCACAGGACAGGGGGGAGGAAACGAGCAGTACTTC
.,TRBD1,TRBV3-1/TRBV3-2,TRBJ1-2,CASSHRNTGGEYGYTF,TGTGCCAGCAGCCACCGTAATACAGGGGGAGAATATGGCTACACCTTC
once,TRBD1,TRBV7-9,TRBJ1-2,CASRSAWDSDYGYTF,TGTGCCAGCAGGTCCGCCTGGGACAGTGACTATGGCTACACCTTC
few,TRBD1,TRBV5-5,TRBJ2-3,CASSSSWWTGGWDTQYF,TGTGCCAGCAGCTCATCCTGGTGGACAGGGGGTTGGGATACGCAGTATTTT
.,.,TRBV10-2,TRBJ2-5,CASSEPWGTETQYF,TGCGCCAGCAGTGAGCCTTGGGGCACAGAGACCCAGTACTTC
.,.,TRBV23-1,TRBJ1-4,CASSPIDPQGLQEKLFF,TGCGCCAGCAGTCCGATTGACCCCCAGGGGTTGCAAGAAAAACTGTTTTTT
few,.,TRBV10-3,TRBJ1-1,CAISDQGGSINTEAFF,TGTGCCATCAGTGATCAGGGAGGAAGTATTAACACTGAAGCTTTCTTT
.,.,TRBV18,TRBJ1-2,CASSPREGGYTF,TGTGCCAGCTCACCGCGTGAGGGTGGCTACACCTTC
.,TRBD1,TRBV11-2,TRBJ2-7,CASSFGQGSVYEQYF,TGTGCCAGCAGCTTCGGACAGGGGAGCGTCTACGAGCAGTACTTC
.,.,TRBV5-1,TRBJ2-3,CASSDSGPTDTQYF,TGCGCCAGCAGCGATAGCGGACCCACAGATACGCAGTATTTT
.,TRBD1,TRBV18,TRBJ1-2,CASSPQGQDHYGYTF,TGTGCCAGCTCACCGCAGGGACAGGACCACTATGGCTACACCTTC
.,.,TRBV3-1/TRBV3-2,TRBJ2-2,CASSLGRRPGELFF,TGTGCCAGCAGCCTGGGTAGGAGACCCGGGGAGCTGTTTTTT
.,TRBD2,TRBV6-2/TRBV6-3,TRBJ2-5,CASSLTSGGLFERLQETQYF,TGTGCCAGCAGCCTGACTAGCGGGGGGCTATTTGAAAGGCTCCAAGAGACCCAGTACTTC
.,TRBD1,TRBV11-2,TRBJ1-2,CASTGQGFGYTF,TGTGCCAGTACGGGACAGGGTTTTGGCTACACCTTC
.,TRBD2,TRBV5-1,TRBJ2-7,CASSAGTSGRLYEQYF,TGCGCCAGCAGCGCCGGGACTAGCGGGCGACTCTACGAGCAGTACTTC
.,.,TRBV29-1,TRBJ1-2,CSVGTGIYGYTF,TGCAGCGTTGGAACAGGGATCTATGGCTACACCTTC
once,TRBD2,TRBV7-8,TRBJ2-5,CASSFRAGVRETQYF,TGTGCCAGCAGCTTCCGAGCGGGGGTGAGAGAGACCCAGTACTTC
.,TRBD1,TRBV5-1,TRBJ2-2,CASSRTGNPGELFF,TGCGCCAGCAGCCGGACAGGGAATCCCGGGGAGCTGTTTTTT
.,TRBD1,TRBV23-1,TRBJ1-5,CASSQSALDRAVAPQHF,TGCGCCAGCAGTCAATCGGCCCTTGACAGGGCGGTGGCGCCCCAGCATTTT
.,.,TRBV7-2,TRBJ2-3,CASSLEGFGTQYF,TGTGCCAGCAGCTTAGAGGGGTTCGGTACGCAGTATTTT
.,.,TRBV27,TRBJ1-5,CASSLSYSGQPQHF,TGTGCCAGCAGTTTATCGTATTCGGGTCAGCCCCAGCATTTT
few,.,TRBV12-3/TRBV12-4,TRBJ2-1,CASSLGQSNEQFF,TGTGCCAGCAGTTTGGGACAATCTAATGAGCAGTTCTTC
.,.,TRBV2,TRBJ2-3,CASSGWMTGTSTDTQYF,TGTGCCAGCAGTGGGTGGATGACAGGGACTAGCACAGATACGCAGTATTTT
once,TRBD1,TRBV7-3,TRBJ1-1,CASSLIGTGGEAFF,TGTGCCAGCAGCTTAATAGGGACAGGGGGTGAAGCTTTCTTT
.,TRBD1,TRBV3-1/TRBV3-2,TRBJ1-1,CASSQDIEGATEAFF,TGTGCCAGCAGCCAAGATATAGAGGGGGCCACTGAAGCTTTCTTT